This T cell receptor beta chain is from a study of cytotoxic CD8 clonotypes in ibrutinib-treated CLL. Sequenced by immunoSEQ multiplex PCR; TCRdb stores in-frame clones only, minus some. The data hold tens of thousands of clones, with over 65% observed a single time. Library input was approximately 2.1 micrograms of DNA from cryopreserved PBMCs. The sample holds one count of this clone. The CDR3 loop spans 16 amino acids. The V gene's germline CDR1 is SGHRS and CDR2 YFSETQ. Trimming cost V 0 bases and J 4 bases, with 14 bases left between them. The source material was PBMCs, sampled after 24 months of ibrutinib treatment. The chain joins TRBV5-1 to TRBJ2-1; D is uncertain. The sequence was obtained from a human donor with chronic lymphocytic leukemia. The CDR3 sequence: CASSLALTFSYNEQFF. CDR3 coding DNA: TGCGCCAGCAGCTTGGCGCTTACCTTTTCTTACAATGAGCAGTTCTTC.